The T cell receptor (beta chain) described here comes from a study of tumor-infiltrating lymphocytes in primary liver carcinoma. General study findings and limits: There were only about 7-25% of top clones found in all five tumor regions. Compared with blood, tumor repertoires held significantly more in their top 250 clones. Between tumor regions, pairs overlapped more than tumor-adjacent and tumor-blood pairs did.

Extraction of RNA together with DNA used about 17-30 mg of unsorted bulk tissue. Treatment of the patients' primary liver carcinoma consisted of surgical resection. Making TCR beta cDNA involved approximately 520 ng total RNA and a constant-region primer. What produced the TCR beta libraries was three nested multiplex PCR rounds using slightly modified ARM-PCR. PCR rounds one and two used TRBV1-TRBV30 forward primers with a C-beta reverse primer for around 10 cycles each. TCRdb re-called the multiplex PCR reads through MiXCR, storing one row per CDR3 protein. The data hold approximately 74,000 distinct CDR3 sequences, with roughly two thirds observed a single time. V shed 3 bases and J shed 0 bases, with 7 bases lying between them. This CDR3 contains 13 residues. Germline V gene sequence: CDR1 SGHRS, CDR2 YFSETQ. Ten or more counts support this clonotype. What it binds is unknown.

This receptor was identified in a woman aged 60-70 years with primary liver carcinoma and hepatitis B virus infection. Sequencing was done on a sample of liver tumor tissue from sampling region 4. The subset here: tumor region T4, right-lateral pole. The rearrangement uses TRBV5-1 and TRBJ2-7, with D tentatively TRBD2 (5 bases). The DNA of the CDR3 is TGCGCCAGCAGCTCGGGAAACTCCTACGAGCAGTACTTC. The encoded protein is CASSSGNSYEQYF. Combining the CDR3 with reference TRBV5-1 and TRBJ2-7 gives the whole variable domain KAGVTQTPRYLIKTRGQQVTLSCSPISGHRSVSWYQQTPGQGLQFLFEYFSETQRNKGNFPGRFSGRQFSNSRSEMNVSTLELGDSALYLCASSSGNSYEQYFGPGTRLTVT.